This TCR beta chain was observed in a study of PD-1 blockade in classical Hodgkin lymphoma. Overall study context: Patients received nivolumab 3 mg/kg intravenously every 2 weeks. Regarding the study as a whole: Complete responders' diversity at baseline resembled that of newly diagnosed patients. Causes of the repertoire differences remain undefined, possibly disease activity or prior therapy. By C4D1, CD4+ diversity increased significantly, especially in complete responders.

The time point: cycle 4 day 1 (C4D1), after six to seven weeks of nivolumab. Exposure to brentuximab vedotin varied, and each patient had relapsed following autologous stem cell transplantation. V trimming: 5 bases; J trimming: 4 bases; junction bases outside the gene matches: 14. CDR1 and CDR2 (germline): SGHDT, YYEEEE. The CDR3 contains 16 residues. With respect to this clone: What it recognizes is unknown.

Using immunoSEQ multiplex PCR, the repertoire was profiled, and TCRdb retains in-frame clones only, with some absent. The sample lists 100,000 or so clones, over 85% seen once, with 15% to 20% in the top ten. The origin of this receptor is a human donor with classical Hodgkin lymphoma. The chain uses TRBV5-6 and TRBJ2-7; 8 nucleotides match TRBD2. The sample consisted of peripheral blood mononuclear cells (PBMCs), taken before the fourth cycle of nivolumab. The chain's CDR3 is CASSSTGGAETYEQYF. CDR3 sequence (DNA): TGTGCCAGCAGTTCCACCGGGGGGGCAGAGACTTACGAGCAGTACTTC.